This T cell receptor (beta chain) is from a study of shared clonotypes between healthy human individuals. As to this clone: The antigen remains unidentified.

Every subset had its genomic DNA shared out evenly among several immunoSEQ plates. Data came from immunoSEQ multiplex PCR; TCRdb stores just in-frame clones and leaves some out. The table has about 2.1 million clones, approximately 94% seen once. Regarding the study as a whole: Roughly 5% of naive CD4 clonotypes were shared across a handful of donors.

Cells designated naive CD8 were CD45RO-negative and were positively selected for CCR7, with terminally differentiated effector memory CD45RA+ cells excluded. The germline CDR1 and CDR2 sequences are SGHVS and FNYEAQ. Trimming removed 0 bases from V and 3 bases from J, with 9 bases in between. The CDR3 spans 14 residues. V usage is TRBV7-6 and J usage is TRBJ2-7; D not resolved. The TCR originated in a man in his late teens or twenties in good health. Some clones in this sample may be carry-over from other donors' samples. Input material: naive CD8+ T cells from PBMCs. The CDR3 loop is CASSLAVGLYEQYF. Written as DNA, the CDR3 is TGTGCCAGCAGCTTAGCCGTTGGCCTCTACGAGCAGTACTTC.